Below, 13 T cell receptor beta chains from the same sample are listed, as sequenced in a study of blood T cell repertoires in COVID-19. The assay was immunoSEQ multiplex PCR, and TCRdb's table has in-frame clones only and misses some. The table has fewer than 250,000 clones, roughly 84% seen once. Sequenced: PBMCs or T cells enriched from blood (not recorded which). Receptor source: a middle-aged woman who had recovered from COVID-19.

CDR3 region: CASARVTEAFF. CDR3 coding DNA: TGTGCCAGCGCCAGGGTTACTGAAGCTTTCTTT. The chain has TRBV7-2 and TRBJ1-1; D possibly corresponds to TRBD1 (5 bases). This CDR3 is built from 11 residues. With 8 bases removed from V and 5 bases from J, the gap between germline ends came to 9 bases. Germline V gene data show CDR1 as SGHTA and CDR2 as FQGNSA.

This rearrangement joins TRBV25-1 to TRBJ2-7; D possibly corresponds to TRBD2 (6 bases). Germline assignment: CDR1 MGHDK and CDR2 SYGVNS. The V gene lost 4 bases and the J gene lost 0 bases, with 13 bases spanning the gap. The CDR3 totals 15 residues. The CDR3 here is CASSGPGGNSYEQYV. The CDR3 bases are TGTGCCAGCAGTGGCCCGGGCGGGAACTCCTACGAGCAGTACGTC.

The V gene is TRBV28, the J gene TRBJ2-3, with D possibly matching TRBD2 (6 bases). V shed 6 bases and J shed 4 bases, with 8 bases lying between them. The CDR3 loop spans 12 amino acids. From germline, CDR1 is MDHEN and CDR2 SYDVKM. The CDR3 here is CASRPGADTQYF. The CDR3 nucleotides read TGTGCCAGCAGGCCGGGGGCAGATACGCAGTATTTT.

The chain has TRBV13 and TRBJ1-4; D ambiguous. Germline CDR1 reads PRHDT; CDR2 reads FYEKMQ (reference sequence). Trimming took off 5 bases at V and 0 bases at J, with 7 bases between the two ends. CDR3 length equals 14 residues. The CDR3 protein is CASSPTATNEKLFF. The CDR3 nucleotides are TGTGCCAGCAGCCCTACGGCAACTAATGAAAAACTGTTTTTT. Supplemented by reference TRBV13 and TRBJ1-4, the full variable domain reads AAGVIQSPRHLIKEKRETATLKCYPIPRHDTVYWYQQGPGQDPQFLISFYEKMQSDKGSIPDRFSAQQFSDYHSELNMSSLELGDSALYFCASSPTATNEKLFFGSGTQLSVL.

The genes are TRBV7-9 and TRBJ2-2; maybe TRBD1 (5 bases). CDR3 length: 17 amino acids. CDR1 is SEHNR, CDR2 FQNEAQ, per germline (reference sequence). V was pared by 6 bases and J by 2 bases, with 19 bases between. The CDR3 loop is CASRPPFGAINTGELFF. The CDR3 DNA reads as TGTGCCAGCAGGCCCCCTTTTGGGGCGATTAACACCGGGGAGCTGTTTTTT.

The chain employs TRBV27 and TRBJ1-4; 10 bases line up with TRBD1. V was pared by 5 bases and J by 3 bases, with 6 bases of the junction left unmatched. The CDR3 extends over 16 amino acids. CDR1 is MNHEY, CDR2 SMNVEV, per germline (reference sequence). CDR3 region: CASSADRGDANEKLFF. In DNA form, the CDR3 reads TGTGCCAGCAGTGCGGACAGGGGGGACGCTAATGAAAAACTGTTTTTT.

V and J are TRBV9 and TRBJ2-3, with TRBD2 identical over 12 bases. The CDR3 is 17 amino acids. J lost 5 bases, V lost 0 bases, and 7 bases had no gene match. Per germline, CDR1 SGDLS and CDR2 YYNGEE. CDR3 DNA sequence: TGTGCCAGCAGCGTAGGGGCTAGCGGGAGGGCCGTAGATACGCAGTATTTT. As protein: CASSVGASGRAVDTQYF. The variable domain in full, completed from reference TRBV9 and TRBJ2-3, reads DSGVTQTPKHLITATGQRVTLRCSPRSGDLSVYWYQQSLDQGLQFLIQYYNGEERAKGNILERFSAQQFPDLHSELNLSSLELGDSALYFCASSVGASGRAVDTQYFGPGTRLTVL.

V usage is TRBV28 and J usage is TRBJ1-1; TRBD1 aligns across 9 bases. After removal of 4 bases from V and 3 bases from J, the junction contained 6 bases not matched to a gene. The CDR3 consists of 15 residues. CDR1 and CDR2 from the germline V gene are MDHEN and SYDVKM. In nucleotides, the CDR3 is TGTGCCAGCAGTTCCCCTTACAGGGGGCACACTGAAGCTTTCTTT. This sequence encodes CASSSPYRGHTEAFF.

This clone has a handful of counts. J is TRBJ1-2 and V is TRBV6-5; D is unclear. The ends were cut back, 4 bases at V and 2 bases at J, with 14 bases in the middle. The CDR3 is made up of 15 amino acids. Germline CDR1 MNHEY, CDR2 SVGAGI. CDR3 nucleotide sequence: TGTGCCAGCAGTTCCACGGACTATACCAACTATGGCTACACCTTC. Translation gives CASSSTDYTNYGYTF.

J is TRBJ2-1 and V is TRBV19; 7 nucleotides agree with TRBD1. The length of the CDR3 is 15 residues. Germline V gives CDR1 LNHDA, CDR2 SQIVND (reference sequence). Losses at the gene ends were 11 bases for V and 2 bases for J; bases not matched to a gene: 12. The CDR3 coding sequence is TGTGCCTCTAAACCCGGACAGGTAACCTACAATGAGCAGTTCTTC. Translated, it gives CASKPGQVTYNEQFF.

CDR3 sequence: CASNLRQSDNSPLHF. The DNA of the CDR3 is TGTGCCAGCAATCTACGACAGTCAGACAATTCACCCCTCCACTTT. V and J are TRBV2 and TRBJ1-6; perhaps TRBD1 as D (5 bases). The germline gives CDR1 SNHLY, CDR2 FYNNEI. The CDR3 has 15 residues. Deletions cut 7 bases from V and 7 bases from J, with 17 bases between.

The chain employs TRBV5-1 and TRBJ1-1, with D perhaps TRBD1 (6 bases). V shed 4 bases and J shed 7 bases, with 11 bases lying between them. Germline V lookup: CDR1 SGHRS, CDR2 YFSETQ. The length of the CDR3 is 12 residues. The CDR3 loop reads CASSPGQSEAFF. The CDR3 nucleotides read TGCGCCAGCAGCCCCGGACAGAGTGAAGCTTTCTTT.

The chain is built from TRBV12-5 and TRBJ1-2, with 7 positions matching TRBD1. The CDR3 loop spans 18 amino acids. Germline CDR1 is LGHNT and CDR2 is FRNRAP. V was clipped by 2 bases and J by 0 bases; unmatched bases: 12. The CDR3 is CASGLPTGQTESNYGYTF. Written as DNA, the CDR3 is TGTGCTAGTGGTTTGCCCACGGGACAGACAGAGTCTAACTATGGCTACACCTTC.